This TCR beta chain was retrieved from a study of blood T cell repertoires in COVID-19. For the study at large: T cells, B-cell-depleted T cells, or PBMCs provided the cDNA or gDNA that served as material.

Repertoires were generated with immunoSEQ multiplex PCR, while TCRdb's copy carries only in-frame clones and drops some. Seen here are about 88,000 clones, over 80% observed once, and the top ten hold approximately 12%. CDR1 and CDR2 from the germline V gene are SGHTA and FQGNSA. With 8 bases clipped from V and 3 bases from J, the junction kept 2 bases outside the gene matches. This CDR3 comprises 12 residues. The sequence came from a man aged 80 or over with acute or convalescent COVID-19. The V call is TRBV7-2, the J call TRBJ2-7; TRBD2 agrees at 9 bases. Sequenced sample: peripheral blood. The CDR3 DNA follows: TGTGCCAGCCAGACTAGCGGCTACGAGCAGTACTTC. Its translation: CASQTSGYEQYF.